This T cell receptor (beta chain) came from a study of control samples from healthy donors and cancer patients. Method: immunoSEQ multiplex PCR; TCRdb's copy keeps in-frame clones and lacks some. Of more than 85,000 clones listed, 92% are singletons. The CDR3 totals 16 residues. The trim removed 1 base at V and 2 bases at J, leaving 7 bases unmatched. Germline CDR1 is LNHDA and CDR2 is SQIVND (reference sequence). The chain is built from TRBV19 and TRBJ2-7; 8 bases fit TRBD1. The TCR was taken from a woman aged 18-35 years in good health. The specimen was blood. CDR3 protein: CASSIGTSQGAYEQYF. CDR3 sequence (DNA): TGTGCCAGTAGTATAGGTACCTCACAGGGGGCCTACGAGCAGTACTTC.